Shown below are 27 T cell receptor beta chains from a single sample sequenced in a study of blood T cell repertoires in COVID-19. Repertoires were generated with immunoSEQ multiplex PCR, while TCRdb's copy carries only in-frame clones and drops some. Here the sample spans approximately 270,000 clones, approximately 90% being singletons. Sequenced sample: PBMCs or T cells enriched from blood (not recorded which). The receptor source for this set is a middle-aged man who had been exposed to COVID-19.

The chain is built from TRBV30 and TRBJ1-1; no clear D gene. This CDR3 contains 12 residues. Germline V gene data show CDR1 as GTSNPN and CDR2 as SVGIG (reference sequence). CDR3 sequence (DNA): TGTGTGAGTAACCGTCGAAACACTGAAGCTTTCTTT. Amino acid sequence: CVSNRRNTEAFF.

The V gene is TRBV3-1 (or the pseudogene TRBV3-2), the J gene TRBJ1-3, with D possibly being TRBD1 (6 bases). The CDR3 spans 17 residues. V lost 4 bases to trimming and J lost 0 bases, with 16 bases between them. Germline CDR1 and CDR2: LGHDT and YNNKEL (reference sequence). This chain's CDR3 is CASSRARGHLSGNTIYF. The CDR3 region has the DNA TGTGCCAGCAGCCGAGCCCGGGGACATCTCTCTGGAAACACCATATATTTT.

CDR3 DNA sequence: TGTGCCAGCAGCGCCCGAGAGGATACGCAGTATTTT. It translates to CASSAREDTQYF. V usage is TRBV9 and J usage is TRBJ2-3; D unresolved. Between the trimmed V and J ends, which lost 3 bases and 6 bases, there was a span of 8 bases. The CDR3 length is 12 residues. CDR1 and CDR2 from the germline V gene are SGDLS and YYNGEE.

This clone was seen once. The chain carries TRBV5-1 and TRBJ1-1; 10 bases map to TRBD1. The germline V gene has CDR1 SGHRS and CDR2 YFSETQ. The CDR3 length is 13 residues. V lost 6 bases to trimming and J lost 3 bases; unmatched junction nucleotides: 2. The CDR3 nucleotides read TGCGCCAGCACAGGACAGGGGGACACTGAAGCTTTCTTT. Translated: CASTGQGDTEAFF.

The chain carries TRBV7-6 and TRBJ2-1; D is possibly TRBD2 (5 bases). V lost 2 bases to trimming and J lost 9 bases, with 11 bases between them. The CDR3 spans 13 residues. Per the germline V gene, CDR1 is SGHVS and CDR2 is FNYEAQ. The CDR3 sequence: CASSLFLEGEQFF. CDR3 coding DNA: TGTGCCAGCAGCTTATTCCTAGAGGGTGAGCAGTTCTTC.

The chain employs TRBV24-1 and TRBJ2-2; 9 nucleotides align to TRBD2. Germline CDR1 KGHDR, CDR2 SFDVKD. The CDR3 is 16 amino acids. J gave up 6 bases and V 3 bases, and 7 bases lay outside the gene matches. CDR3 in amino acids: CATSDRLAGFAGELFF. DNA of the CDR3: TGTGCCACCAGTGATCGGCTAGCGGGATTCGCCGGGGAGCTGTTTTTT.

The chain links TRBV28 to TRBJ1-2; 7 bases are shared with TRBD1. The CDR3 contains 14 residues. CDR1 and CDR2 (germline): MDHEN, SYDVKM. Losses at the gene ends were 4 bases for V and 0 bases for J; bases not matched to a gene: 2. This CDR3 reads CASSSTGSNYGYTF. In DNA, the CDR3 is TGTGCCAGCAGTTCGACAGGGTCTAACTATGGCTACACCTTC.

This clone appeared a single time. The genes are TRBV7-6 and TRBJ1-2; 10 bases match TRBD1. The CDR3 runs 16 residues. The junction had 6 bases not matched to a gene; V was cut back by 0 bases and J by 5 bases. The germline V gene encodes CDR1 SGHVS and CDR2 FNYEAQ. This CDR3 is CASSLAPGTGEYGYTF. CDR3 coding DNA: TGTGCCAGCAGCTTAGCGCCCGGGACAGGGGAGTATGGCTACACCTTC.

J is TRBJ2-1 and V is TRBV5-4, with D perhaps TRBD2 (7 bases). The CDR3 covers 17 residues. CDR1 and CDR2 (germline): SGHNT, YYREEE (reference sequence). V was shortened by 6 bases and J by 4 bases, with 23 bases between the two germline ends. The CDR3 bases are TGTGCCAGCAACACCCCTGGCTTGGGGGGGGCGTACAATGAGCAGTTCTTC. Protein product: CASNTPGLGGAYNEQFF.

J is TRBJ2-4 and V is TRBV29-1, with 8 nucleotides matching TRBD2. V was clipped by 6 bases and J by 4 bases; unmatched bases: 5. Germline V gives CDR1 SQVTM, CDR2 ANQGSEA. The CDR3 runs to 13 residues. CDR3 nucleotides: TGCAGCGTCTTCGGGGGGGGGAAAAACATTCAGTACTTC. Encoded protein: CSVFGGGKNIQYF.

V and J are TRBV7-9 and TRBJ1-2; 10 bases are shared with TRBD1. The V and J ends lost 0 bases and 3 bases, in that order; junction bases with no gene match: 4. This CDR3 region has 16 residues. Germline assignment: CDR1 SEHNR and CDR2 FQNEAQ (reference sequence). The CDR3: CASSLAGTGEDYGYTF. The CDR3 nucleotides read TGTGCCAGCAGCTTAGCGGGGACAGGGGAGGACTATGGCTACACCTTC.

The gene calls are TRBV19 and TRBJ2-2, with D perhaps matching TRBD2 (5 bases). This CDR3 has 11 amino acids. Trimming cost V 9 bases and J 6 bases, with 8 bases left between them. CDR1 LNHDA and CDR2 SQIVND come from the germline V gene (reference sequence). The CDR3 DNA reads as TGTGCCAGCGGGGTGCCCGGGGAGCTGTTTTTT. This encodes CASGVPGELFF.

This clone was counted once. CDR3 DNA sequence: TGTGCCAGCAGTATGGGGGGGCTCTCTGGAAACACCATATATTTT. It encodes CASSMGGLSGNTIYF. V is TRBV28 and J is TRBJ1-3, with D maybe TRBD1 (6 bases). Germline V gene sequence: CDR1 MDHEN, CDR2 SYDVKM. The CDR3 has 15 amino acids. Trimming took 5 bases from V and 0 from J, leaving 11 bases between them.

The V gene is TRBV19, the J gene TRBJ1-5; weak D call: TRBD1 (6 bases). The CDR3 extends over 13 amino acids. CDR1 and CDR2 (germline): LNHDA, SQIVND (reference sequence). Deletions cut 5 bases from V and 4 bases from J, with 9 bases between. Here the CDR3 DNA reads TGTGCCAGTAGTCCCCAGGGGAATCAGCCCCAGCATTTT. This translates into CASSPQGNQPQHF.

In DNA form, the CDR3 reads TGTGCCAGCAGCCAGGGGGCGTCGGACACTGAAGCTTTCTTT. This sequence encodes CASSQGASDTEAFF. This rearrangement joins TRBV3-1 (or the pseudogene TRBV3-2) to TRBJ1-1, with TRBD1 as a possible D gene (6 bases). The CDR3 extends over 14 amino acids. V was shortened by 3 bases and J by 3 bases, with 11 bases between the two germline ends. CDR1 is LGHDT, CDR2 YNNKEL, per germline (reference sequence).

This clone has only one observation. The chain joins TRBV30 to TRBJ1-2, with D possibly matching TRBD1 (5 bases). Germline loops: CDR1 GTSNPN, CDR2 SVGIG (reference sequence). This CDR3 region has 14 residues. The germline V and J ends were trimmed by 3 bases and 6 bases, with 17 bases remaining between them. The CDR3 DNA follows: TGTGCCTGGAGCACGGGGCTGGGGGGGAATGGCTACACCTTC. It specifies CAWSTGLGGNGYTF. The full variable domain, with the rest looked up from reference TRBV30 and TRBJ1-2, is SQTIHQWPATLVQPVGSPLSLECTVEGTSNPNLYWYRQAAGRGLQLLFYSVGIGQISSEVPQNLSASRPQDRQFILSSKKLLLSDSGFYLCAWSTGLGGNGYTFGSGTRLTVV.

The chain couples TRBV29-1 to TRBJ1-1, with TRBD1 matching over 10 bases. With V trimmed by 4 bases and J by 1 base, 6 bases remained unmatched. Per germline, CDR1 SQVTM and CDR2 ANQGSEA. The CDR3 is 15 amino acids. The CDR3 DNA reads TGCAGCGTTGCGGACAGGGGGGGGACGAACACTGAAGCTTTCTTT. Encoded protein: CSVADRGGTNTEAFF.

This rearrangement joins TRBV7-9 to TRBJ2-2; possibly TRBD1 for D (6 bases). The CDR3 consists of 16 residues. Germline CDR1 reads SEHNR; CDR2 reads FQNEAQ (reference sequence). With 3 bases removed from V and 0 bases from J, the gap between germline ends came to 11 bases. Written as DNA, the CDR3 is TGTGCCAGCAGCTTCACCGGGACAACGAACACCGGGGAGCTGTTTTTT. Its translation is CASSFTGTTNTGELFF.

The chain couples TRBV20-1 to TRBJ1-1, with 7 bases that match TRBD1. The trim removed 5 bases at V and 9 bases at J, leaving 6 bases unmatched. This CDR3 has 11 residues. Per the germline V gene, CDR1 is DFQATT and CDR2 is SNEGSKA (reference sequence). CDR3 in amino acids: CSASRDSKAFF. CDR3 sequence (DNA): TGCAGTGCTTCCCGGGACAGTAAAGCTTTCTTT.

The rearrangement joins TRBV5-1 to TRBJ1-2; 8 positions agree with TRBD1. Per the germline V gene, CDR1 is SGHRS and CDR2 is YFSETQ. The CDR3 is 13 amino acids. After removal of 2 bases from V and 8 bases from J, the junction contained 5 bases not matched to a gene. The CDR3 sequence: CASSFGQGQGYTF. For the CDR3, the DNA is TGCGCCAGCAGCTTCGGACAGGGTCAAGGCTACACCTTC.

As DNA, the CDR3 is TGTGCCAGTAGTTCAAGACAGGGAGGAAGCAATCAGCCCCAGCATTTT. This encodes CASSSRQGGSNQPQHF. This chain joins TRBV19 and TRBJ1-5, with 7 positions matching TRBD1. This CDR3 spans 16 amino acids. Germline assignment: CDR1 LNHDA and CDR2 SQIVND (reference sequence). Trimming at V came to 5 bases and at J to 1 base, leaving 8 bases not matched to a gene. Using reference TRBV19 and TRBJ1-5 for the parts outside the CDR3, the full variable domain is DGGITQSPKYLFRKEGQNVTLSCEQNLNHDAMYWYRQDPGQGLRLIYYSQIVNDFQKGDIAEGYSVSREKKESFPLTVTSAQKNPTAFYLCASSSRQGGSNQPQHFGDGTRLSIL.

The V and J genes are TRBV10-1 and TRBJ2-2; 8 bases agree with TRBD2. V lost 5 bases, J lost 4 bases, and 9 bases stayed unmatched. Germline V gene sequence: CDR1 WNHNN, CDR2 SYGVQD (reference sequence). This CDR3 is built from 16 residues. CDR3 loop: CASSLTSGAVTGELFF. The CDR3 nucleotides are TGCGCCAGCAGTCTTACTAGCGGAGCCGTCACCGGGGAGCTGTTTTTT.

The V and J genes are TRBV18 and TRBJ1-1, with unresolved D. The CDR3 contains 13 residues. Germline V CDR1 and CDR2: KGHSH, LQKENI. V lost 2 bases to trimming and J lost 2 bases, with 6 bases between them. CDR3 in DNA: TGTGCCAGCTCACCAAACTTAAACACTGAAGCTTTCTTT. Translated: CASSPNLNTEAFF.

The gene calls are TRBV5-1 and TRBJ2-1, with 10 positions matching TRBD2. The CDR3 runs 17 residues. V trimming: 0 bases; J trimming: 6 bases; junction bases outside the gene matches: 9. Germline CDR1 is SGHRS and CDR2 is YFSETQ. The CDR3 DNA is TGCGCCAGCAGCTTGGGGGACAGCGGGAGGGCCTCCAATGAGCAGTTCTTC. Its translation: CASSLGDSGRASNEQFF.

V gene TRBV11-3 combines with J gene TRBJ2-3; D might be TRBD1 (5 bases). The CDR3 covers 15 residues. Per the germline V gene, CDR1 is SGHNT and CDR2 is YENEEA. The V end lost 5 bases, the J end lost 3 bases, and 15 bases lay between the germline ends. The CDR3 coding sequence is TGTGCCAGCAGCCGAAGGGGTTTCGGGACAGATACGCAGTATTTT. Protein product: CASSRRGFGTDTQYF.

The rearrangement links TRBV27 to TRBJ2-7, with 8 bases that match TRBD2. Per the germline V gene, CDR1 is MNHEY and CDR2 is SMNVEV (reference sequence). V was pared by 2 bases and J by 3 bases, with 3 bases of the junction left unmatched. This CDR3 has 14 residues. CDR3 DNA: TGTGCCAGCAGTTTAGGCCTAGCGGGCTACGAGCAGTACTTC. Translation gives CASSLGLAGYEQYF.

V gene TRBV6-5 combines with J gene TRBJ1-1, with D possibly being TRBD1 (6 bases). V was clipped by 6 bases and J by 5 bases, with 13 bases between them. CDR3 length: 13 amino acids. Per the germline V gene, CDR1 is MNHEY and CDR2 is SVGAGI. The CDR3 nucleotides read TGTGCCAGCAGGCTACAGGGTGGGACTGAAGCTTTCTTT. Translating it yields CASRLQGGTEAFF.